This T cell receptor (beta chain) was documented in a study of T cells in Graves' hyperthyroidism and ophthalmopathy. Study details: Peripheral blood specimens were obtained at initial diagnosis, prior to any treatment.

From RNA transcripts, TCR beta CDR3 regions were amplified. RT-PCR in the first round (using the HTBI primer set) targeted the TCR CDR3. TCRdb recomputed calls from the multiplex PCR reads with MiXCR, one row per CDR3 protein. The sample lists about 300,000 distinct CDR3 sequences, 15% to 20% occurring once. Clinical symptoms, serum thyroxine, TRAb, thyroid ultrasound and orbital computed tomography informed diagnoses. Fresh peripheral blood, about 9.6 ml, yielded the PBMCs. The sequenced sample consisted of blood. This clonotype was sampled from a man under 40 with Graves' hyperthyroidism.

CDR3 coding DNA: TGTGCCAGCAGCTCCATAAGGGACTGGGGGACAGGTCCAAGCTCCTACGAGCAGTACTTC. This codes for CASSSIRDWGTGPSSYEQYF. This chain connects TRBV7-9 to TRBJ2-7; 8 nucleotides match TRBD1. J was trimmed by 0 bases and V by 4 bases; bases with no gene match: 20. The CDR3 sequence is 20 residues long. Germline values: CDR1 SEHNR, CDR2 FQNEAQ (reference sequence). The variable domain in full, completed from reference TRBV7-9 and TRBJ2-7, reads DTGVSQNPRHKITKRGQNVTFRCDPISEHNRLYWYRQTLGQGPEFLTYFQNEAQLEKSRLLSDRFSAERPKGSFSTLEIQRTEQGDSAMYLCASSSIRDWGTGPSSYEQYFGPGTRLTVT.